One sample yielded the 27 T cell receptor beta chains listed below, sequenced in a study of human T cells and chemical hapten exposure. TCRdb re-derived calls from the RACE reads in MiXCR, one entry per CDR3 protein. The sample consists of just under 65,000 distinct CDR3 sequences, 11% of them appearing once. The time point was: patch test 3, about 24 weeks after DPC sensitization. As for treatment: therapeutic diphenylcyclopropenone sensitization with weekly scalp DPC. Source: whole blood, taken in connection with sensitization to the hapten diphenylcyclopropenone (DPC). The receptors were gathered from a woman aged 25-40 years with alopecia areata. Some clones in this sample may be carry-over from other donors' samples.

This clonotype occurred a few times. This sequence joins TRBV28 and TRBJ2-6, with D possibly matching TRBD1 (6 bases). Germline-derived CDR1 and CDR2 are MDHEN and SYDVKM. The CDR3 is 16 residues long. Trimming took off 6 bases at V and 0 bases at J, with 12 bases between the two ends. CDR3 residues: CASSGTGFSGANVLTF. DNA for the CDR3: TGTGCCAGCAGCGGAACAGGGTTCTCTGGGGCCAACGTCCTGACTTTC.

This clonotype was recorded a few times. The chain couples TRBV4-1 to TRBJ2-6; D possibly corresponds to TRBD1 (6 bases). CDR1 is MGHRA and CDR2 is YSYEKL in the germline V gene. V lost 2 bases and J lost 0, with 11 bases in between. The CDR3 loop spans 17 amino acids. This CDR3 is CASSQTRTVSGANVLTF. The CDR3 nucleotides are TGCGCCAGCAGCCAAACCCGGACAGTCTCTGGGGCCAACGTCCTGACTTTC.

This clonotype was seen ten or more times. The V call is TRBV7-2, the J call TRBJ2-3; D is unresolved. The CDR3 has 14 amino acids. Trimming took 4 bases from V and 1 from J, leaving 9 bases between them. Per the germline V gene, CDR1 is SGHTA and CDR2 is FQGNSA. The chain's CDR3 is CASSSYSRTDTQYF. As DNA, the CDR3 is TGTGCCAGCAGCTCGTACAGCCGCACAGATACGCAGTATTTT.

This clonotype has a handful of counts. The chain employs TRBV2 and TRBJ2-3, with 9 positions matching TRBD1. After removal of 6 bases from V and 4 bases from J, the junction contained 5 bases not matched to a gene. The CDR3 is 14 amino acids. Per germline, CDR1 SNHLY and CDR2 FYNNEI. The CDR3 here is CASRGQGSADTQYF. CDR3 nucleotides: TGTGCCAGCAGAGGACAGGGGAGCGCAGATACGCAGTATTTT.

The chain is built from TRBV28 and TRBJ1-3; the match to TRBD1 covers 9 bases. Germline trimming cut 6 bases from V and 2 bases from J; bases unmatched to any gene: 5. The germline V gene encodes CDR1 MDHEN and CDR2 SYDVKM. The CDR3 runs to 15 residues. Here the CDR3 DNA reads TGTGCCAGCAGCCCGGGACAGGGTGCTGGAAACACCATATATTTT. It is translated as CASSPGQGAGNTIYF.

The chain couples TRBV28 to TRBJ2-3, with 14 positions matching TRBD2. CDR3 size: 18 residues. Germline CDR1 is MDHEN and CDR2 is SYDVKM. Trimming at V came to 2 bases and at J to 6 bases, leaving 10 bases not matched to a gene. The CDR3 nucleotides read TGTGCCAGCAGTTTAGCCGGGACTAGCGGGGGTTTGCGCGATACGCAGTATTTT. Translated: CASSLAGTSGGLRDTQYF.

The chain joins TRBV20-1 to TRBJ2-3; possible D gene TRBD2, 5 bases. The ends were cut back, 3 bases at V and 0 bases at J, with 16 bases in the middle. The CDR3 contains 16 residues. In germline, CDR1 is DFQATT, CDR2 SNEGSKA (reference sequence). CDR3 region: CSARGVTATSTDTQYF. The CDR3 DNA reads TGCAGTGCTAGGGGAGTGACGGCCACTAGCACAGATACGCAGTATTTT.

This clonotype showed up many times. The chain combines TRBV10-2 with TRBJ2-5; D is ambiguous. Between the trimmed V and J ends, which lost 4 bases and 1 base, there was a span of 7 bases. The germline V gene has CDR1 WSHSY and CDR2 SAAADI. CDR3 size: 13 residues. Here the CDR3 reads CASSGTSQETQYF. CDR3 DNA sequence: TGCGCCAGCAGTGGAACATCCCAAGAGACCCAGTACTTC.

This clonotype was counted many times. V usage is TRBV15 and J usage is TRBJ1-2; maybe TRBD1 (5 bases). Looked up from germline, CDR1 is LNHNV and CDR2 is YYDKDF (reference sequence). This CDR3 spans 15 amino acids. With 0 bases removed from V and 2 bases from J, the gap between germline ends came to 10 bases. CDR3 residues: CATSRDGTYNYGYTF. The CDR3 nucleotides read TGTGCCACCAGCAGAGATGGGACCTACAACTATGGCTACACCTTC.

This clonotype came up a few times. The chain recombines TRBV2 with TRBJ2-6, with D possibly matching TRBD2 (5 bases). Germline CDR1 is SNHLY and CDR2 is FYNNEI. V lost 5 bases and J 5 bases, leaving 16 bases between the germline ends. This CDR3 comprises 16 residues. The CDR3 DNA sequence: TGTGCCAGCAGTTGGGAAAGCGGCACTAGGGCCAACGTCCTGACTTTC. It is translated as CASSWESGTRANVLTF.

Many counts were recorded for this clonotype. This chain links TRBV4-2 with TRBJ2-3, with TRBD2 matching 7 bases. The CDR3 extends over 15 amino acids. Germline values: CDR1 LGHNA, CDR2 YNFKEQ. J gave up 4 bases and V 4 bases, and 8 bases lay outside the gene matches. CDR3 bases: TGTGCCAGCAGCCGCAAGCGGGATGGGGCAGATACGCAGTATTTT. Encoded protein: CASSRKRDGADTQYF.

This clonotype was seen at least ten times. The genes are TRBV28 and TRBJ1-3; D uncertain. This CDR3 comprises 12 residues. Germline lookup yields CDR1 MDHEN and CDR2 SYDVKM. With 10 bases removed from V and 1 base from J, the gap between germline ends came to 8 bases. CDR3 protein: CATEKSGNTIYF. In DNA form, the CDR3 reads TGTGCCACCGAGAAATCTGGAAACACCATATATTTT.

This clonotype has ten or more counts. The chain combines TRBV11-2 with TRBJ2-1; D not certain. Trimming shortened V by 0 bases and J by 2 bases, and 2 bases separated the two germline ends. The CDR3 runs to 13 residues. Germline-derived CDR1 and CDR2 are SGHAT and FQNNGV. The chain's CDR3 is CASSLDTYNEQFF. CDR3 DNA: TGTGCCAGCAGCTTAGATACCTACAATGAGCAGTTCTTC. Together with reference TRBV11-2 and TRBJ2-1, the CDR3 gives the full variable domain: EAGVAQSPRYKIIEKRQSVAFWCNPISGHATLYWYQQILGQGPKLLIQFQNNGVVDDSQLPKDRFSAERLKGVDSTLKIQPAKLEDSAVYLCASSLDTYNEQFFGPGTRLTVL.

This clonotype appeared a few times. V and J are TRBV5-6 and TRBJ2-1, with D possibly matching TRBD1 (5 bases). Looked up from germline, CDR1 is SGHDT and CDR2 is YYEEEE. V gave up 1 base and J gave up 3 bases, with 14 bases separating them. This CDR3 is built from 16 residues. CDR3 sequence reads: CASSLPPQGNYNEQFF. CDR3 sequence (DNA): TGTGCCAGCAGCTTGCCCCCTCAGGGCAACTACAATGAGCAGTTCTTC.

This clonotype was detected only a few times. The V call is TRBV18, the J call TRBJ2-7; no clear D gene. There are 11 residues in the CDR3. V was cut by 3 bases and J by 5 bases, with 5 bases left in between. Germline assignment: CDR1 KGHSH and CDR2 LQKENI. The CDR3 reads CASSPRNEQYF. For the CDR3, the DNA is TGTGCCAGCTCACCGAGGAACGAGCAGTACTTC.

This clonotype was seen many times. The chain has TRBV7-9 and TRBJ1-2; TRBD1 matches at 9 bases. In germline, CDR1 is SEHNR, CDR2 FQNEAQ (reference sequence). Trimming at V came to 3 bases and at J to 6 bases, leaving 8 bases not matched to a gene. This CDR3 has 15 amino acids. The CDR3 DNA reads TGTGCCAGCAGCTTGACCGGGACAGGGATAAATGGCTACACCTTC. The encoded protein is CASSLTGTGINGYTF.

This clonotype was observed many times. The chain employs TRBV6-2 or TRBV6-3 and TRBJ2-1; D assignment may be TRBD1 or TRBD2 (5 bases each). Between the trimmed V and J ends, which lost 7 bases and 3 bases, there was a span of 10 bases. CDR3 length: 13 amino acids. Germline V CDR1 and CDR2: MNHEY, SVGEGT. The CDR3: CASIGGLYNEQFF. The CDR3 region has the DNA TGTGCCAGCATTGGGGGTCTCTACAATGAGCAGTTCTTC.

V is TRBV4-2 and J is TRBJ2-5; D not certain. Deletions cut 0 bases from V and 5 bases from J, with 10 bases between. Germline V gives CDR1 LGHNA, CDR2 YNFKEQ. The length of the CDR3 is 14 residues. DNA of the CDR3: TGTGCCAGCAGCCAAGAAGGAAGTAGGGAGACCCAGTACTTC. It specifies CASSQEGSRETQYF.

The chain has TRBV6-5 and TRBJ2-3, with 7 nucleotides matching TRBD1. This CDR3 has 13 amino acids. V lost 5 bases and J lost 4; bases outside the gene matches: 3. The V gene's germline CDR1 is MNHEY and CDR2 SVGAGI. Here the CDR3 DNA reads TGTGCCAGCAGTACAGGGGTGGCAGATACGCAGTATTTT. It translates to CASSTGVADTQYF.

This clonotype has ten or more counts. The CDR3: CASSRRRGYEQYF. For the CDR3, the DNA is TGTGCCAGCAGCCGACGACGCGGGTACGAGCAGTACTTC. The rearrangement joins TRBV28 to TRBJ2-7; D is possibly TRBD2 (5 bases). Trimming cost V 6 bases and J 4 bases, with 13 bases left between them. Germline V gene data show CDR1 as MDHEN and CDR2 as SYDVKM. CDR3 length equals 13 residues.

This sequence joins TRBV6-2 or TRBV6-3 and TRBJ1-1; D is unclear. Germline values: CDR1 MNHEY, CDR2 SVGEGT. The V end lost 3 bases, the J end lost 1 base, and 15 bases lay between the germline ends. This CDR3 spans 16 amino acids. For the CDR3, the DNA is TGTGCCAGCAGTTATGGGCAGAGACAAGGGAACACTGAAGCTTTCTTT. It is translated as CASSYGQRQGNTEAFF.

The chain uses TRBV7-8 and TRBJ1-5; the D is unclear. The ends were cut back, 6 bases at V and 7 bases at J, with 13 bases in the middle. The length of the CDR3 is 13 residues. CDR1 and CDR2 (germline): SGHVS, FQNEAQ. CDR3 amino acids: CASSTRSWQPQHF. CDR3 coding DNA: TGTGCCAGCAGTACCAGGTCGTGGCAGCCCCAGCATTTT.

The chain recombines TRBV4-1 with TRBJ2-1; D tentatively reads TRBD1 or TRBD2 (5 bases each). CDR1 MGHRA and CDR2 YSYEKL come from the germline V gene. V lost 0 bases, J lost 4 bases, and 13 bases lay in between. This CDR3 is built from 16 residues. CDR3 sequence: CASSQDRGLAYNEQFF. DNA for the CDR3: TGCGCCAGCAGCCAAGATAGGGGTTTAGCGTACAATGAGCAGTTCTTC.

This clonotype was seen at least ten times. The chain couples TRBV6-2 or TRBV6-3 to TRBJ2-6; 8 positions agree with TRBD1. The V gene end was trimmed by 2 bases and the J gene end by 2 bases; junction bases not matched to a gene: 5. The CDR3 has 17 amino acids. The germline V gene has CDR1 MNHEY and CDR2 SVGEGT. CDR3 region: CASSYPPDRAGANVLTF. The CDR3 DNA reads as TGTGCCAGCAGTTACCCCCCGGACAGGGCTGGGGCCAACGTCCTGACTTTC.

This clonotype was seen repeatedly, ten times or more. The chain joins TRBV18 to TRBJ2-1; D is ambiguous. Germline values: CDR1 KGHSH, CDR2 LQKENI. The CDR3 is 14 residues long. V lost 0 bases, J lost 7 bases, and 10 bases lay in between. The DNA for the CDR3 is TGTGCCAGCTCACCACCGAGCGTCGGGAATGAGCAGTTCTTC. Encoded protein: CASSPPSVGNEQFF.

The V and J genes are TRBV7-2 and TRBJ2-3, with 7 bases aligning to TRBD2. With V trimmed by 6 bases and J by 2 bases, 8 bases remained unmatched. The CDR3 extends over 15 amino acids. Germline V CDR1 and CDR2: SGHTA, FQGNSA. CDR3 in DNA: TGTGCCAGCAGATTGACTAGCCGCTACACAGATACGCAGTATTTT. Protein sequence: CASRLTSRYTDTQYF. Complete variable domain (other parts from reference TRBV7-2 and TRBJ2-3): GAGVSQSPSNKVTEKGKDVELRCDPISGHTALYWYRQSLGQGLEFLIYFQGNSAPDKSGLPSDRFSAERTGGSVSTLTIQRTQQEDSAVYLCASRLTSRYTDTQYFGPGTRLTVL.

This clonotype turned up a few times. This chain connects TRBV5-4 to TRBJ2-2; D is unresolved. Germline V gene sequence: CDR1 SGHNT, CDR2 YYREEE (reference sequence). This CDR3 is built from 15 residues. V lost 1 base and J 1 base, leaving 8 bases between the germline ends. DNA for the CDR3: TGTGCCAGCAGCTTGTCGCGGAAGAACACCGGGGAGCTGTTTTTT. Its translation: CASSLSRKNTGELFF.